This TCR beta chain was identified in a study of T cells in Graves' hyperthyroidism and ophthalmopathy. From RNA transcripts, TCR beta CDR3 regions were amplified. HTBI primers were employed in a first-round RT-PCR of the TCR CDR3. TCRdb reprocessed the multiplex PCR reads with MiXCR, giving one entry per CDR3 protein. The sample yields around 350,000 distinct CDR3 sequences, approximately 20% seen once. The table lists this clonotype with a few counts. No antigen is known for it. Germline-derived CDR1 and CDR2 are DFQATT and SNEGSKA (reference sequence). V lost 7 bases to trimming and J lost 3 bases, with 12 bases between them. The CDR3 is 12 residues long. The diagnostic basis comprised clinical symptoms, serum thyroxine and TRAb, thyroid ultrasound and orbital computed tomography. Fresh peripheral blood, 9.5 to 10 ml of it, supplied the PBMCs. Study-wide results and limits: Blood shared most expanded thyroid clonotypes above 0.001.

The sequence was obtained from a woman between 18 and 29 years old with Graves' hyperthyroidism. The specimen was blood. The chain employs TRBV20-1 and TRBJ2-5; no definite D call. CDR3 DNA sequence: TGCAGTGTCAGGACCCGCAAAGAGACCCAGTACTTC. The encoded protein is CSVRTRKETQYF.